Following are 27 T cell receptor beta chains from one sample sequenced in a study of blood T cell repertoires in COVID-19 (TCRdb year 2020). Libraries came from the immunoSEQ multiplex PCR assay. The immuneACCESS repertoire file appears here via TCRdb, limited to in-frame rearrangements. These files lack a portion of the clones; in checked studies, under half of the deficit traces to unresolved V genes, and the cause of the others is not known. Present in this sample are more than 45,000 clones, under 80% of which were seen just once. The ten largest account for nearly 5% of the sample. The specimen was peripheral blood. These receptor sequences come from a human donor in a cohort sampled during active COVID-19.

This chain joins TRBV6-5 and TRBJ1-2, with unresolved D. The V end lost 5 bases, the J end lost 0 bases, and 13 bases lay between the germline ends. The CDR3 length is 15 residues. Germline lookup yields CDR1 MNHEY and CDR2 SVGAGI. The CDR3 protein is CASSLEGLTNYGYTF. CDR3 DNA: TGTGCCAGCAGTCTAGAGGGTCTGACTAACTATGGCTACACCTTC.

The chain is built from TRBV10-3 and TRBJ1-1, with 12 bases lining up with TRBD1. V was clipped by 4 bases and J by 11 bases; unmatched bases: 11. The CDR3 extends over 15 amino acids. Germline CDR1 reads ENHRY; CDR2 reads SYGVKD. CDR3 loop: CAISVGTGGFGLAFF. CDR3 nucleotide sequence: TGTGCCATCAGTGTGGGGACAGGGGGCTTCGGGTTGGCTTTCTTT.

The CDR3 spells CASSSPGASAYNEQFF. The DNA for the CDR3 is TGTGCCAGCAGTAGCCCGGGAGCCAGTGCCTACAATGAGCAGTTCTTC. This chain links TRBV27 with TRBJ2-1; D possibly corresponds to TRBD2 (6 bases). V lost 5 bases and J 2 bases, leaving 16 bases between the germline ends. The CDR3 spans 16 residues. The germline V gene encodes CDR1 MNHEY and CDR2 SMNVEV (reference sequence).

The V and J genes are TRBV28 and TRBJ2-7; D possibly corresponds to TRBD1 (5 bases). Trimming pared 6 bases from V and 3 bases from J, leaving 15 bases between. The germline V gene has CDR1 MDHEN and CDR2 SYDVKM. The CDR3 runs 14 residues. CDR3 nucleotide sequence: TGTGCCAGCAGCCCCGTAGGGGCAGGCTACGAGCAGTACTTC. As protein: CASSPVGAGYEQYF.

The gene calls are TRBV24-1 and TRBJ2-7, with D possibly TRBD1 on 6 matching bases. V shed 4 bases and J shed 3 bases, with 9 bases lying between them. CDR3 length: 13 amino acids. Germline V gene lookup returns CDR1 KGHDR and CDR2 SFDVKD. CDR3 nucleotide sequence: TGTGCCACCAGTGAGACAGGATTCTACGAGCAGTACTTC. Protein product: CATSETGFYEQYF.

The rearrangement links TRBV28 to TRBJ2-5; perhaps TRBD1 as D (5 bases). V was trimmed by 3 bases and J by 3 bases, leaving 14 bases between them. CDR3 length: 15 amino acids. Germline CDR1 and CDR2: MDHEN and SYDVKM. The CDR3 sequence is CASSFLYRSEETQYF. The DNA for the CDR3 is TGTGCCAGCAGTTTTCTGTACAGGTCGGAAGAGACCCAGTACTTC.

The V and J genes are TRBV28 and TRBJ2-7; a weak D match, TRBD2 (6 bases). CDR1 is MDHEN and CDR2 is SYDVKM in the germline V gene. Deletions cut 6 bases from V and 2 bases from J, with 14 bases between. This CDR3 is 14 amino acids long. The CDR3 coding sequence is TGTGCCAGCAGGGGGGGACTCAGAGCCTACGAGCAGTACTTC. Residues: CASRGGLRAYEQYF.

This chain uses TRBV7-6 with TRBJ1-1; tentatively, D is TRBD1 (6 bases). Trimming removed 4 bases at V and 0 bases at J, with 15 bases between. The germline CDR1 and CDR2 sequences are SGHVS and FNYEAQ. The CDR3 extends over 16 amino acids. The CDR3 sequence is CASSSKQGLVNTEAFF. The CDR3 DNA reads TGTGCCAGCAGCTCAAAACAGGGCTTGGTGAACACTGAAGCTTTCTTT.

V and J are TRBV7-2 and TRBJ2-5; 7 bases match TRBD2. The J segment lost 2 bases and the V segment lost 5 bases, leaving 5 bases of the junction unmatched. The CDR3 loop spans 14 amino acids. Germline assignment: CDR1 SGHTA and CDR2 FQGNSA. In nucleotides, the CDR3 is TGTGCCAGCAGCCCGGGACTACGGCAAGAGACCCAGTACTTC. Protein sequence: CASSPGLRQETQYF.

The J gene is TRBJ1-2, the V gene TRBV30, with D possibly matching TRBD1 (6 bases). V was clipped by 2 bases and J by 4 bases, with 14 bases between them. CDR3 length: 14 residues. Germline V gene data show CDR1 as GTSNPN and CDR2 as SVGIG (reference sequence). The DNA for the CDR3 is TGTGCCTGGAGTACAGGGTTCGGGGCCTATGGCTACACCTTC. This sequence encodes CAWSTGFGAYGYTF.

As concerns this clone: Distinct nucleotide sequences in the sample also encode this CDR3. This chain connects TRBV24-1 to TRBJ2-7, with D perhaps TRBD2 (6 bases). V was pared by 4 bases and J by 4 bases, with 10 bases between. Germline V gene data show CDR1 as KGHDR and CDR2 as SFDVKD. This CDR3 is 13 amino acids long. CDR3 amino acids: CATSETGTYEQYF. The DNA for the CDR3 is TGTGCCACCAGTGAGACCGGGACTTACGAGCAGTACTTC.

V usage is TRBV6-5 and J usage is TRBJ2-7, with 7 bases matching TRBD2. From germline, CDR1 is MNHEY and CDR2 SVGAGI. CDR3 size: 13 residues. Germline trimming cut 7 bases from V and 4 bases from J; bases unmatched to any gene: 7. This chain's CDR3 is CASTSVGRYEQYF. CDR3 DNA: TGTGCCAGCACCTCGGTCGGGAGGTACGAGCAGTACTTC.

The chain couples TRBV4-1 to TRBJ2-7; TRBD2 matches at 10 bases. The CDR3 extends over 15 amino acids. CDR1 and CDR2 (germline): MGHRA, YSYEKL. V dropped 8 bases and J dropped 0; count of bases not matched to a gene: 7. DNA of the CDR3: TGCGCCAGCTCTATCCTAGCGGGAGTCTCCTACGAGCAGTACTTC. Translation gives CASSILAGVSYEQYF.

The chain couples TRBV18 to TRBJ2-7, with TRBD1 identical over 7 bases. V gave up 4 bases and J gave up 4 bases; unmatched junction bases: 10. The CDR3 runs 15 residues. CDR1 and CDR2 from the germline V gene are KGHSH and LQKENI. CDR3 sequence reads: CASSLPRSGGYEQYF. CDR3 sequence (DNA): TGTGCCAGCTCACTTCCCCGGTCAGGGGGATACGAGCAGTACTTC.

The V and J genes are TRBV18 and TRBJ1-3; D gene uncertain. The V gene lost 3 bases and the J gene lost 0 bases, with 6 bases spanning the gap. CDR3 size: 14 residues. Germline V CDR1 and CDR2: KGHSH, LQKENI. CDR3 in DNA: TGTGCCAGCTCACCTCAAAACTCTGGAAACACCATATATTTT. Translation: CASSPQNSGNTIYF.

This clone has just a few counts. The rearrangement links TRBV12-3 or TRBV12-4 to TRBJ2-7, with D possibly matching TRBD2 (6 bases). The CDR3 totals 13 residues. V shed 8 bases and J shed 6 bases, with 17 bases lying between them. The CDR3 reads CASGLSLAREQYF. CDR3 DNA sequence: TGTGCCAGCGGACTATCTCTCGCCCGCGAGCAGTACTTC.

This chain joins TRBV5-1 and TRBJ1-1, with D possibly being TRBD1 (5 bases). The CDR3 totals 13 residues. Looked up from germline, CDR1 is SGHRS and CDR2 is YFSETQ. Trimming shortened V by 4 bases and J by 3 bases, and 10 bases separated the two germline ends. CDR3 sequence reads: CASSRGQDTEAFF. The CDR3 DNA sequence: TGCGCCAGCAGCCGAGGACAAGACACTGAAGCTTTCTTT.

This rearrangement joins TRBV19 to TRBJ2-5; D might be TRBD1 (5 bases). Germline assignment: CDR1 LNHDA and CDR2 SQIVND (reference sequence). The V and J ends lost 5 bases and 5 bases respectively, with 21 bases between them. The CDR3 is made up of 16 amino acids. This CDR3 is CASSRSFIRGQETQYF. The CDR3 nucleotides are TGTGCCAGTAGTCGGTCGTTTATTAGGGGTCAGGAGACCCAGTACTTC.

As DNA, the CDR3 is TGTGCCAGCAGTGCGGACAAGAGAACTGAGCAGTACTTC. Amino acids: CASSADKRTEQYF. V gene TRBV12-3 or TRBV12-4 combines with J gene TRBJ2-7, with a possible D match to TRBD1 (5 bases). Trimming stripped 5 bases from V and 7 bases from J, with 15 bases between. The CDR3 spans 13 residues.

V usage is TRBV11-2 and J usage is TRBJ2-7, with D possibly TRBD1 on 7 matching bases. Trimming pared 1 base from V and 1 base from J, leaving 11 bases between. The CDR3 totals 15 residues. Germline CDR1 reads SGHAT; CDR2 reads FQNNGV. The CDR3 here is CASSLGPGGSYEQYF. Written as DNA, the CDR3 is TGTGCCAGCAGCTTAGGGCCAGGGGGGTCCTACGAGCAGTACTTC.

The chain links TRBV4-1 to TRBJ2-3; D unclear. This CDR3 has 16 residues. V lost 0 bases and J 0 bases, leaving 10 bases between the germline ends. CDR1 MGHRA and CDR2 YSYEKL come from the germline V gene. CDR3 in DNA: TGCGCCAGCAGCCAAGATGGTTGGGCGAGCACAGATACGCAGTATTTT. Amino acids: CASSQDGWASTDTQYF.

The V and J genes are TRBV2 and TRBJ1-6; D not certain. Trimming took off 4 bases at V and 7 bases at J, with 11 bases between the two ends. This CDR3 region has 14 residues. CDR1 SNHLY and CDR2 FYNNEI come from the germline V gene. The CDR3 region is CASSVLEMNSPLHF. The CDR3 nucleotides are TGTGCCAGCAGTGTATTAGAGATGAATTCACCCCTCCACTTT.

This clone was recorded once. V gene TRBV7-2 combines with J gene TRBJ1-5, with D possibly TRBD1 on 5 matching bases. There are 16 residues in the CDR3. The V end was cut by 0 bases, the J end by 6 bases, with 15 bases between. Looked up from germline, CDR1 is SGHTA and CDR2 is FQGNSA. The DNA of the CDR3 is TGTGCCAGCAGCTTAGCGGGGGGGAGAGGGTCTCAGCCCCAGCATTTT. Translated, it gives CASSLAGGRGSQPQHF.

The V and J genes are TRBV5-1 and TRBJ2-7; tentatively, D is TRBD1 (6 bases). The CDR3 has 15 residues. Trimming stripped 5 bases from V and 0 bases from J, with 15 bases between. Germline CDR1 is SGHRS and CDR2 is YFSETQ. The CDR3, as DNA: TGCGCCAGCAGTAGACGATCAGGGGCCTCCTACGAGCAGTACTTC. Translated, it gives CASSRRSGASYEQYF.

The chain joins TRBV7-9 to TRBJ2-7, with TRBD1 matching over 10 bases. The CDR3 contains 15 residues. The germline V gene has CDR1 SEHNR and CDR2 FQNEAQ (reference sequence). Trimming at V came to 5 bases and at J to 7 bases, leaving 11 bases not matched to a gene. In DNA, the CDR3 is TGTGCCAGCAGCCGGGGACAGGGGAGACCGGAGGAGCAGTACTTC. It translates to CASSRGQGRPEEQYF.

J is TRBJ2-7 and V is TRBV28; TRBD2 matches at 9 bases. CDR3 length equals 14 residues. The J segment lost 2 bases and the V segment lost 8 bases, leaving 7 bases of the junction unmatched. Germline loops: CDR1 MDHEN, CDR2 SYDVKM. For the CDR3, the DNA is TGTGCCAGCCTGGCTGGCGGGAGGGCCTACGAGCAGTACTTC. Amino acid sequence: CASLAGGRAYEQYF. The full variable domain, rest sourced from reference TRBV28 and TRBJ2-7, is DVKVTQSSRYLVKRTGEKVFLECVQDMDHENMFWYRQDPGLGLRLIYFSYDVKMKEKGDIPEGYSVSREKKERFSLILESASTNQTSMYLCASLAGGRAYEQYFGPGTRLTVT.

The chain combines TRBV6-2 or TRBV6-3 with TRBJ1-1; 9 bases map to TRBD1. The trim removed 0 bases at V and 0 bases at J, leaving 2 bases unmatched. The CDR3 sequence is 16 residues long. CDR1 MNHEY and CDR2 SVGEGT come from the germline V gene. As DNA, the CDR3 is TGTGCCAGCAGTTACTCGACAGGGGGGGTGAACACTGAAGCTTTCTTT. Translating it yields CASSYSTGGVNTEAFF.